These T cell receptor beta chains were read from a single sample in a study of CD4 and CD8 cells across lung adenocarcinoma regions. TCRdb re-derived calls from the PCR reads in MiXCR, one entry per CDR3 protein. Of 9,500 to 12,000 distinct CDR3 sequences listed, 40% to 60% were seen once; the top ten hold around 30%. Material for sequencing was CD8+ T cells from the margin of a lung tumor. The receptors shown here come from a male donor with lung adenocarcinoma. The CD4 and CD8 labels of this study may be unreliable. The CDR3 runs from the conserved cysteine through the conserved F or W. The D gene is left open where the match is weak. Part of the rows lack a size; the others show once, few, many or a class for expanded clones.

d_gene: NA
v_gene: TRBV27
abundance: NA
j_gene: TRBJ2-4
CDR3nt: TGTGGCAGCTCGTGGCTGGGTACCAAAGACATGCAGTATTTC
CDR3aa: CGSSWLGTKDMQYF

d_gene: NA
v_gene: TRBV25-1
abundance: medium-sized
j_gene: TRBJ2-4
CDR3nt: TGTGCCAGCAGTGATAGGTGGGATAACATTCAGTACTTC
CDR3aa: CASSDRWDNIQYF

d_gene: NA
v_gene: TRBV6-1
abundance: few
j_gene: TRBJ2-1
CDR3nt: TGTGCCAGCAGTGCTGGGACCACCTACAATGAGCAGTTCTTC
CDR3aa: CASSAGTTYNEQFF

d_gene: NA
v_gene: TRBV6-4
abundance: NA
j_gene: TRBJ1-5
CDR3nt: TGTGCCAGCAAGGAGGGCCAGTGGGGCAATCAGCCCCAGCATTTT
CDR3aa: CASKEGQWGNQPQHF

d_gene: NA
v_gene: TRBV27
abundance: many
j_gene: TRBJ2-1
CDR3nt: TGTGCCAGGTCCAAGGCGTTAACGTTCTTC
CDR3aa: CARSKALTFF

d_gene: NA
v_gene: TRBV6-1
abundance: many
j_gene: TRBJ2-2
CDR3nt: TGTGCCAGCACCATCAACCGGGACACCAACACCGGGGAGCTGTTTTTT
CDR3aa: CASTINRDTNTGELFF

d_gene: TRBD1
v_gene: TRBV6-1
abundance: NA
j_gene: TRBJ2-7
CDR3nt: TGTGCCAGCAGGGTCACAGGGGACGAGCAGTACTTC
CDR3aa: CASRVTGDEQYF

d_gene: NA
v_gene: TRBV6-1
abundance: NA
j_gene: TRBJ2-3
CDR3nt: TGTGCCAGCAGCATAGAGGCTAGGGGCAACGATAAGCAGTTTTTT
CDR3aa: CASSIEARGNDKQFF

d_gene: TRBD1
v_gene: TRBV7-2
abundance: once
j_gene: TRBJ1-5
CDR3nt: TGTGCCAGCAGCTTGGAGACAGGGGTAGGACAGCCCCAGCATTTT
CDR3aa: CASSLETGVGQPQHF

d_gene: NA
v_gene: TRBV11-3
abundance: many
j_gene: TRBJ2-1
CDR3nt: TGTGCCAGCAGGGACCTAGGGGTGACCTCCTACAATGAGCAGTTCTTC
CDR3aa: CASRDLGVTSYNEQFF

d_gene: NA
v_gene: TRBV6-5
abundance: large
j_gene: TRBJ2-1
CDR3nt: TGTGCCAGCAGTTACAGGAGCTCCTACAATGAGCAGTTCTTC
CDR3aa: CASSYRSSYNEQFF

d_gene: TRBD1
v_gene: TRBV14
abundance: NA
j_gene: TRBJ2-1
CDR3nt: TGTGCCAGCAGCCAACTTGGCAGGGGGTACAATGAGCAGTTCTTC
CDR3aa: CASSQLGRGYNEQFF

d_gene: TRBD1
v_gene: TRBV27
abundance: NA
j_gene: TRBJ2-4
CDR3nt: TGTGCCAGGGGTTTTGGGGACAGGGGCCGCGACACCCAGTACTTC
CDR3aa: CARGFGDRGRDTQYF

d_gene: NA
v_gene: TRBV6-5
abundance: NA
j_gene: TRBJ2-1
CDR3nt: TGTGCCAGCAGTTACGCCGGGGCGCCCACCAAGGAGCTGTTTTTC
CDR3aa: CASSYAGAPTKELFF

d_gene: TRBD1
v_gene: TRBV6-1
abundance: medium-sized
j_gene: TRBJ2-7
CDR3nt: TGTGCCAGCAGTCCCAGGGGGCGCGTCTACGAGCAGTACTTC
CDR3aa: CASSPRGRVYEQYF

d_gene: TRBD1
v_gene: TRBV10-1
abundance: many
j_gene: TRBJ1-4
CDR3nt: TGCGCCAGCAGTGAGTCACGGACAGGGGGCTTGGGTGAAAAACTGTTTTTT
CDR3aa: CASSESRTGGLGEKLFF

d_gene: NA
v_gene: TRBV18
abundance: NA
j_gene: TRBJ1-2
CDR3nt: TGTGCCAGCTCACCACGGGCCAGGGAAGGTGGCTACACCTTC
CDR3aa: CASSPRAREGGYTF

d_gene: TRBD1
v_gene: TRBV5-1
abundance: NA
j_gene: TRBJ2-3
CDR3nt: TGCGCCAGCAGAGGTCAGGGGGCAGATACGCAGTATTTT
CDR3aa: CASRGQGADTQYF

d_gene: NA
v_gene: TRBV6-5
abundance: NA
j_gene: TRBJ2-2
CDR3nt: TGTGCCAGCAGTTACGCCGGGGGGCCCCACGAGGAGCTGTTTTTC
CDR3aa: CASSYAGGPHEELFF

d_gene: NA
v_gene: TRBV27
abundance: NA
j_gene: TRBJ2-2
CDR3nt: TGTGCCAGCAGTTCAGCGACTAGGACCATCCCGGAGCAGTTTTTT
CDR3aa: CASSSATRTIPEQFF

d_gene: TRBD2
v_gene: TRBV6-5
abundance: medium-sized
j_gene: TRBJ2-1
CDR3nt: TGTGCCAGCTTGCCTCATAGCGGGGACTACAATGAGCAGTTCTTC
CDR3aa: CASLPHSGDYNEQFF

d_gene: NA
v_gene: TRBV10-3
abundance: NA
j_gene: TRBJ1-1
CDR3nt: TGTGCCAGCAGTGAGTGGGTCACTGAAGCTTTCTTT
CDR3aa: CASSEWVTEAFF